This TCR beta chain was recovered during a study of T-cell reconstitution after alpha-beta-depleted transplantation in children (dated by TCRdb to the mid-2010s). Looking at the study overall: T-cell immune reconstitution after TCRalphabeta/CD19-depleted allogeneic hematopoietic cell transplantation in children was quantitatively tracked in the study by means of TCR repertoire profiling.

The library was generated by PCR. TCRdb shows the sequencer as Illumina HiSeq 2500. TCR libraries were prepared with molecular barcoding, using unique molecular identifiers to normalize TCRbeta repertoire quantification. The public sequencing data were trimmed at Q25 with fastp and processed into clonotypes with MiXCR by TCRdb, which kept only in-frame beta chains. Rows with a matching CDR3 protein are joined into one entry that keeps the most common DNA and genes. Here the sample has roughly 500,000 distinct CDR3 sequences; 10% occur a single time. Around 2.2% of the sample rests with the top ten. Sample treatment or condition, as interpreted from the label and publication: allogeneic hematopoietic cell transplantation with graft depleted of TCRalphabeta T cells and CD19 B cells. TCRalphabeta/CD19-depleted allogeneic hematopoietic cell grafts were given to the transplant recipients, all of whom were children.

On the study overall, not on this receptor specifically: The apparently early recovery of alphabetaT-cell counts about two months after transplant reportedly depended on only several hundred rapidly expanded clones that came from non-depleted graft cells. In some patients, the high TCRbeta diversity seen at day 60 was put down to recipient T cells and intrathymic progenitors that had survived conditioning. Over subsequent months, a decline in hyperexpanded clone frequencies was noted, and after one year, T-cell counts and TCRbeta diversity were mostly ascribed to newly produced T cells.

Germline trimming: 5 bases from V, 0 bases from J; junction bases outside gene matches: 15. The cysteine opens and the phenylalanine closes a CDR3 of 19 amino acids. Of the read, only the CDR3 DNA is kept; its 57 bases are in frame from base 1. CDR1 and CDR2, looked up from the germline V gene (reference sequence), are DFQATT and SNEGSKA. Details on this clonotype: The antigen this receptor binds is unknown. Per-base qualities were not stored, and no clone one base away is much larger.

The origin of this receptor is a child under 10 years old with inherited bone marrow failure, due to receive a stem cell transplant. This specimen consisted of PBMCs, obtained before TCRalphabeta/CD19-depleted stem cell transplant. In this chain, TRBV20-1 is recombined with TRBJ1-6; the central 8 bases match TRBD1. The CDR3 protein is CSASDWTGTRSSYNSPLHF. The DNA sequence is given as TGCAGTGCTTCAGACTGGACAGGGACCAGGAGCTCCTATAATTCACCCCTCCACTTT.